Presented here are 11 T cell receptor beta chains from one specimen sequenced in a study of siplizumab effects on memory and regulatory T cells (dated 2019 in TCRdb). Libraries were prepared through the immunoSEQ multiplex PCR assay. The immuneACCESS repertoire file appears here via TCRdb, limited to in-frame rearrangements. These files lack a portion of the clones; in checked studies, under half of the deficit traces to unresolved V genes, and the cause of the others is not known. This sample has about 91,000 clones in its table, and roughly 95% of those were observed once. Jointly, the top ten make up 0.031% of the sample. The sample comprised naive CD4+ T cells sorted from blood. This specimen's cell subset or site label, per the study, means: unstimulated naive T cells. The receptors were gathered from a human donor in good health.

The rearrangement links TRBV5-1 to TRBJ2-3; no clear D gene. Trimming cost V 6 bases and J 7 bases, with 6 bases left between them. CDR3 length: 10 residues. Germline CDR1 reads SGHRS; CDR2 reads YFSETQ. This CDR3 reads CASTSYTQYF. The CDR3 bases are TGCGCCAGCACAAGTTATACGCAGTATTTT.

This sequence joins TRBV5-1 and TRBJ2-5; perhaps TRBD1 as D (6 bases). V was shortened by 4 bases and J by 0 bases, with 13 bases between the two germline ends. The germline V gene has CDR1 SGHRS and CDR2 YFSETQ. This CDR3 spans 15 amino acids. This CDR3 reads CASSPGQIDQETQYF. The CDR3 region has the DNA TGCGCCAGCAGCCCCGGACAGATAGACCAAGAGACCCAGTACTTC.

The chain combines TRBV7-3 with TRBJ2-3; D may be TRBD1 or TRBD2 (5 bases each). The CDR3 contains 19 residues. Trimming stripped 3 bases from V and 0 bases from J, with 22 bases between. Germline lookup yields CDR1 SGHTA and CDR2 FQGTGA. The CDR3 DNA reads TGTGCCAGCAGCTTGTCTGGGGACCGACTAACCCTTAGCACAGATACGCAGTATTTT. Its translation: CASSLSGDRLTLSTDTQYF.

The rearrangement uses TRBV19 and TRBJ2-5; a possible D gene is TRBD2 (5 bases). V lost 6 bases and J lost 4, with 15 bases in between. The germline gives CDR1 LNHDA, CDR2 SQIVND (reference sequence). This CDR3 comprises 14 residues. The CDR3 nucleotides read TGTGCCAGTAGGAACCGAGGGCCCGGAGAGACCCAGTACTTC. It codes for CASRNRGPGETQYF.

This chain uses TRBV14 with TRBJ1-2, with 7 bases lining up with TRBD1. V trimming: 3 bases; J trimming: 6 bases; junction bases outside the gene matches: 4. Germline V gene sequence: CDR1 SGHDN, CDR2 FVKESK. CDR3 length equals 13 residues. CDR3 loop: CASSHNRGNGYTF. The CDR3 DNA sequence: TGTGCCAGCAGCCACAACAGGGGCAATGGCTACACCTTC.

A single count supports this clone. The rearrangement links TRBV5-4 to TRBJ1-2, with a possible D match to TRBD1 (5 bases). The CDR3 contains 12 residues. The V and J ends lost 4 bases and 4 bases respectively, with 8 bases between them. Germline V CDR1 and CDR2: SGHNT, YYREEE (reference sequence). The CDR3 DNA follows: TGTGCCAGCAGCCCAGGGTCCTATGGCTACACCTTC. Its translation is CASSPGSYGYTF.

This chain uses TRBV7-9 with TRBJ1-3, with D perhaps TRBD1 (6 bases). The CDR3 spans 13 residues. Germline loops: CDR1 SEHNR, CDR2 FQNEAQ (reference sequence). Between the trimmed V and J ends, which lost 1 base and 16 bases, there was a span of 17 bases. The CDR3 spells CASSLGWGLDDYF. The CDR3 bases are TGTGCCAGCAGCTTAGGTTGGGGGCTAGACGATTATTTT. Full variable domain (missing parts from reference TRBV7-9 and TRBJ1-3): DTGVSQNPRHKITKRGQNVTFRCDPISEHNRLYWYRQTLGQGPEFLTYFQNEAQLEKSRLLSDRFSAERPKGSFSTLEIQRTEQGDSAMYLCASSLGWGLDDYFGEGSWLTVV.

The chain has TRBV4-2 and TRBJ2-2, with D perhaps matching TRBD1 or TRBD2 (6 bases each). V lost 0 bases, J lost 6 bases, and 14 bases lay in between. The CDR3 totals 16 residues. Germline loops: CDR1 LGHNA, CDR2 YNFKEQ. CDR3 sequence: CASSQDMGGKAGELFF. Written as DNA, the CDR3 is TGTGCCAGCAGCCAAGATATGGGGGGCAAGGCCGGGGAGCTGTTTTTT.

CDR3 in DNA: TGTGCCTGGAGGGGGAGCTCCTACGAGCAGTACTTC. It specifies CAWRGSSYEQYF. The chain uses TRBV30 and TRBJ2-7; D may be TRBD2 (5 bases). The V gene's germline CDR1 is GTSNPN and CDR2 SVGIG (reference sequence). V was clipped by 3 bases and J by 0 bases, with 6 bases between them. This CDR3 contains 12 residues.

V gene TRBV11-3 combines with J gene TRBJ2-3; D not resolved. The germline V gene encodes CDR1 SGHNT and CDR2 YENEEA. V was trimmed by 5 bases and J by 7 bases, leaving 13 bases between them. This CDR3 has 13 amino acids. DNA of the CDR3: TGTGCCAGCAGCCTCGGACCTGGAAATACGCAGTATTTT. It specifies CASSLGPGNTQYF.

The chain carries TRBV7-2 and TRBJ1-4, with D perhaps TRBD1 (5 bases). Germline CDR1 reads SGHTA; CDR2 reads FQGNSA. The length of the CDR3 is 17 residues. The V end was cut by 1 base, the J end by 8 bases, with 20 bases between. CDR3 sequence reads: CASSLVAPRGGGEKLFF. CDR3 coding DNA: TGTGCCAGCAGCTTAGTCGCCCCCCGTGGGGGAGGGGAAAAACTGTTTTTT.